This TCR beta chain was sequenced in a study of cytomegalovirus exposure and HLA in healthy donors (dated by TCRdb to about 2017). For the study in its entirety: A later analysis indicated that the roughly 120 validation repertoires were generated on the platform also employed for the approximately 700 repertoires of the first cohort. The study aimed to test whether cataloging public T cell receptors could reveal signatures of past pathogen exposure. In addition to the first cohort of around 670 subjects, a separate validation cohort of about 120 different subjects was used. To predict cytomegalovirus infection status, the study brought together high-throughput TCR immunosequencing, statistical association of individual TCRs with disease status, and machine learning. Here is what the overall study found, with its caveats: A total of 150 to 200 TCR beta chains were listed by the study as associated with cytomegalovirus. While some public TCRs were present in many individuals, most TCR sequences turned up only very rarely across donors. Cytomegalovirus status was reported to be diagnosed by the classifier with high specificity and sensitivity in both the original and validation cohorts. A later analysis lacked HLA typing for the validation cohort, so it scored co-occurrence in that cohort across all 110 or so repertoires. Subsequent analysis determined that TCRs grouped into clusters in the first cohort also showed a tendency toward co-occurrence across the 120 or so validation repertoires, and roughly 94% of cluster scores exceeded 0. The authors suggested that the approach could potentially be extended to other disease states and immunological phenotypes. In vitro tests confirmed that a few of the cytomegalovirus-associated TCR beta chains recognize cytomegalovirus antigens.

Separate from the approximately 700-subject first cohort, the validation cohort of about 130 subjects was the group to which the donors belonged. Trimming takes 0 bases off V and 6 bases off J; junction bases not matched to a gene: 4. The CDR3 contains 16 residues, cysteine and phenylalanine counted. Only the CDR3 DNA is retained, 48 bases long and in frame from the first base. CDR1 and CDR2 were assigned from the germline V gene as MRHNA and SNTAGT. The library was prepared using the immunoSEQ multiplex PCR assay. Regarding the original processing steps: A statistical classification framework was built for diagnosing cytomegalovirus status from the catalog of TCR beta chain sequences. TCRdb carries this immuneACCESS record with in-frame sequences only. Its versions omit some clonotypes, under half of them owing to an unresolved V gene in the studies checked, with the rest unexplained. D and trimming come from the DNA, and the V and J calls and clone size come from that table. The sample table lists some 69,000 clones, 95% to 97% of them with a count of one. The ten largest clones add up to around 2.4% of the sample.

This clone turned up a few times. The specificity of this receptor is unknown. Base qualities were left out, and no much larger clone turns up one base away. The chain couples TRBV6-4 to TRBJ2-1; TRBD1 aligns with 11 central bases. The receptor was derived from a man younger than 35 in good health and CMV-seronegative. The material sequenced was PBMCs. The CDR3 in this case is CASSDSGDRGGNEQFF. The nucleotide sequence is TGTGCCAGCAGTGACTCGGGGGACAGGGGGGGCAATGAGCAGTTCTTC.